The 5 T cell receptor beta chains below come from one sample, sequenced in a study of siplizumab effects on memory and regulatory T cells (dated by TCRdb to the late 2010s). The protocol used for the library was the immunoSEQ multiplex PCR assay. In TCRdb, the immuneACCESS table is reduced to in-frame sequences with V and J assigned. These tables do not hold every clone; where another copy was compared, an unresolved V gene accounts for under half, and the others remain unexplained. Present in this sample are approximately 6,500 clones, 60% to 70% of which were seen just once. 15% of the sample rests with the top ten. Sequenced input: effector memory CD8+ T cells sorted from blood. The cell subset or site label of this sample denotes: unstimulated CD8+ effector memory T cells. All receptors come from a human donor in good health.

This chain joins TRBV28 and TRBJ1-6; the D gene is possibly TRBD1 (6 bases). Per germline, CDR1 MDHEN and CDR2 SYDVKM. Trimming pared 6 bases from V and 7 bases from J, leaving 19 bases between. This CDR3 is 16 amino acids long. The CDR3 sequence is CASSQSSDSLNSPLHF. Written as DNA, the CDR3 is TGTGCCAGCAGCCAGTCGTCGGACAGCTTAAATTCACCCCTCCACTTT.

The chain has TRBV7-2 and TRBJ1-1; D unclear. This CDR3 spans 14 amino acids. V lost 2 bases to trimming and J lost 6 bases, with 13 bases between them. Germline V gene sequence: CDR1 SGHTA, CDR2 FQGNSA. The DNA for the CDR3 is TGTGCCAGCAGCTTAATTCCAGCGGTGCCTGAAGCTTTCTTT. It codes for CASSLIPAVPEAFF.

The rearrangement joins TRBV6-4 to TRBJ1-2; the D gene is possibly TRBD1 (5 bases). Trimming removed 5 bases at V and 8 bases at J, with 9 bases between. The CDR3 consists of 11 residues. Germline-derived CDR1 and CDR2 are MRHNA and SNTAGT. The CDR3 DNA follows: TGTGCCAGCAGTTCAGGGTTAGGCTACACCTTC. This gives the protein CASSSGLGYTF.

This clone was found a few times. This chain links TRBV6-6 with TRBJ2-7; D is tentatively TRBD1 or TRBD2 (5 bases each). Trimming removed 4 bases at V and 2 bases at J, with 18 bases between. Per germline, CDR1 MNHNY and CDR2 SVGAGI (reference sequence). There are 16 residues in the CDR3. CDR3 coding DNA: TGTGCCAGCAGTTCCTTTCGGGGCTCTGATCCCTACGAGCAGTACTTC. This gives the protein CASSSFRGSDPYEQYF.

This sequence joins TRBV7-4 and TRBJ2-6; D gene ambiguous. Germline V CDR1 and CDR2: SGHVT, SQSDAQ. The CDR3 covers 18 residues. Trimming removed 5 bases from V and 5 bases from J, with 22 bases in between. CDR3 nucleotide sequence: TGTGCCAGCAGCAGTAACAGCAGCTCACAAAGTCGGGCCAACGTCCTGACTTTC. It translates to CASSSNSSSQSRANVLTF. The variable domain in full, completed from reference TRBV7-4 and TRBJ2-6, reads GAGVSQSPRYKVAKRGRDVALRCDSISGHVTLYWYRQTLGQGSEVLTYSQSDAQRDKSGRPSGRFSAERPERSVSTLKIQRTEQGDSAVYLCASSSNSSSQSRANVLTFGAGSRLTVL.